What follows is one TCR beta chain and its context. Its antigen remains unidentified. No base-level quality is on record; no much larger clone is a single base apart. This specimen comes from a study of PD-1 blockade in mismatch repair-deficient tumors (dated by TCRdb to the late 2010s). Describing the broader study: Between late 2013 and September 2016, the trial enrolled around 86 consecutive patients with about twelve mismatch repair-deficient cancer types, every one of whom had been previously treated and was progressing. Tumor-associated T cell clones were tracked in the peripheral blood of patients responding to PD-1 blockade by deep sequencing of TCR CDR3 regions. What the work shows at the level of the full study, not this receptor alone: Rapid expansion after pembrolizumab followed by contraction, generally before radiologic responses, was shown by tumor-resident clones, which were often undetectable in blood before treatment.

V is reduced by 4 bases and J by 0 bases, leaving a spacing of 9 bases between them. The germline V gene (reference sequence) sets CDR1 to LNHDA and CDR2 to SQIVND. The CDR3, cysteine through phenylalanine, is 15 amino acids long. CDR3 DNA is the only sequence kept; it has 45 bases, read in frame from the first base. Libraries came from the immunoSEQ multiplex PCR assay. TCRdb's version of the immuneACCESS table is confined to in-frame rearrangements and falls short of the full clone set. An unresolved V gene accounts for under half of the shortfall where checked; the remainder is of unknown origin. Present in this sample are around 110,000 clones, more than 60% of which were seen just once. Clones ranked in the top ten supply roughly 4.5% of the sample. For each enrolled patient, mismatch repair deficiency was established using either polymerase chain reaction or immunohistochemistry. TCR sequencing was performed for three patients who responded to pembrolizumab therapy. Pembrolizumab PD-1 blockade was prospectively tested in advanced mismatch repair-deficient cancers, regardless of tissue of origin, in the phase II trial. Peripheral blood T cell samples were collected serially, before PD-1 blockade began and at several time points afterward. Blood sampling times were reported as weeks after the first pembrolizumab dose.

This material consisted of peripheral blood, taken 60 weeks after starting pembrolizumab. This clonotype originated in an adult with mismatch repair-deficient cancer. The chain is encoded by TRBV19 joined to TRBJ1-4; the D gene assignment is ambiguous. The CDR3 in this case is CASSRYSATNEKLFF. The nucleotide sequence reads as follows: TGTGCCAGTAGTAGGTACAGTGCAACTAATGAAAAACTGTTTTTT. The full variable domain, with segments outside the CDR3 supplied by the reference TRBV19 and TRBJ1-4 proteins, appears as DGGITQSPKYLFRKEGQNVTLSCEQNLNHDAMYWYRQDPGQGLRLIYYSQIVNDFQKGDIAEGYSVSREKKESFPLTVTSAQKNPTAFYLCASSRYSATNEKLFFGSGTQLSVL.